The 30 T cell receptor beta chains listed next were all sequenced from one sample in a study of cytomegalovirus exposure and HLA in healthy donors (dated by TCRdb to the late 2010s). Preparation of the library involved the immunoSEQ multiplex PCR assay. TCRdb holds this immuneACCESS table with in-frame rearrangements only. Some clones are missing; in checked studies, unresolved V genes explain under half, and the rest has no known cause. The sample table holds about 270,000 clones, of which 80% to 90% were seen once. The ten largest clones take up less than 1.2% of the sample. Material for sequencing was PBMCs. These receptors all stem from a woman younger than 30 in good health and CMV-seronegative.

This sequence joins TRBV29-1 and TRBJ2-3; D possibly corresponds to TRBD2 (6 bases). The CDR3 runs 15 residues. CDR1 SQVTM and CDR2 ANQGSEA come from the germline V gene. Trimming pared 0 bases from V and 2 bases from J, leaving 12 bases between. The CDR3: CSVEDGLTDTDTQYF. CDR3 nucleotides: TGCAGCGTTGAAGATGGACTAACCGACACAGATACGCAGTATTTT.

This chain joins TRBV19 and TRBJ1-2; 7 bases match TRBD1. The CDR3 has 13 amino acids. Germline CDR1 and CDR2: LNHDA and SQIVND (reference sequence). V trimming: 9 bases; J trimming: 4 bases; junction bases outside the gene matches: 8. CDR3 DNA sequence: TGTGCCAGCGAGACAGGGTCGGCCTATGGCTACACCTTC. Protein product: CASETGSAYGYTF.

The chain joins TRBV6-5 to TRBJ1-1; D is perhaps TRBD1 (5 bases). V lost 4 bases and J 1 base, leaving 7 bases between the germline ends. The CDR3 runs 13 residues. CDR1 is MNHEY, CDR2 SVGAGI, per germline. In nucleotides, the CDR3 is TGTGCCAGCAGTTTGGGGCAGAACACTGAAGCTTTCTTT. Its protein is CASSLGQNTEAFF.

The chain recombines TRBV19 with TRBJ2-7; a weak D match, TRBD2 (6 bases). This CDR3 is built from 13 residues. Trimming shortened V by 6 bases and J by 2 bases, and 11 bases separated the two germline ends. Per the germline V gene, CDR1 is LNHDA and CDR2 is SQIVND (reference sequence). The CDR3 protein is CASSPGLTYEQYF. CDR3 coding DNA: TGTGCCAGTAGCCCGGGACTTACCTACGAGCAGTACTTC.

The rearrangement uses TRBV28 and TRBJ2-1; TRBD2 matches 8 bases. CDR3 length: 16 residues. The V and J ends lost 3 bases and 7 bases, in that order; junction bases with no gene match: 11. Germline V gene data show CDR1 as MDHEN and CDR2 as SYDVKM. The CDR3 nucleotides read TGTGCCAGCAGTTTGGAGCGGGAGAATGGGTTGAATGAGCAGTTCTTC. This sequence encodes CASSLERENGLNEQFF.

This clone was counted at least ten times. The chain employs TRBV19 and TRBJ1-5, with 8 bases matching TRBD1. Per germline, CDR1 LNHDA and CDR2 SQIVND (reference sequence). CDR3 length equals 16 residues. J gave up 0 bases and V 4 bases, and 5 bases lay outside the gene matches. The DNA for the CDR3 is TGTGCCAGTAGTAAAGCAGGGGGCCTTAGCAATCAGCCCCAGCATTTT. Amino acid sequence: CASSKAGGLSNQPQHF.

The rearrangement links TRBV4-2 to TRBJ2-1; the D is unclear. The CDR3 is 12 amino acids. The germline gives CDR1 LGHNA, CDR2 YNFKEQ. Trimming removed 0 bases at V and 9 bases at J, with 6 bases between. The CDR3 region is CASSQDRSEQFF. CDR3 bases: TGTGCCAGCAGCCAAGATCGGAGTGAGCAGTTCTTC.

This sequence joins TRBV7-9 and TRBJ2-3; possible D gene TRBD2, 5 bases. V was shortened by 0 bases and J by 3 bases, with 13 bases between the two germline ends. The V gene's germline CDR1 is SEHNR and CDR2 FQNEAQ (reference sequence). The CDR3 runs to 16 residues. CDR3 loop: CASSLARPGLTDTQYF. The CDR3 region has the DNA TGTGCCAGCAGCTTAGCACGTCCCGGACTTACAGATACGCAGTATTTT.

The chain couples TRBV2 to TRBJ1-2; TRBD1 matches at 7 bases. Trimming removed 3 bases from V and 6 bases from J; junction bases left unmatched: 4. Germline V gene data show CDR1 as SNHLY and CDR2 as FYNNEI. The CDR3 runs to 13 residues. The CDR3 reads CASSEEGADGYTF. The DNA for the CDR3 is TGTGCCAGCAGTGAGGAGGGGGCGGATGGCTACACCTTC. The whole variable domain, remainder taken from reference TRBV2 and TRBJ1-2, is EPEVTQTPSHQVTQMGQEVILRCVPISNHLYFYWYRQILGQKVEFLVSFYNNEISEKSEIFDDQFSVERPDGSNFTLKIRSTKLEDSAMYFCASSEEGADGYTFGSGTRLTVV.

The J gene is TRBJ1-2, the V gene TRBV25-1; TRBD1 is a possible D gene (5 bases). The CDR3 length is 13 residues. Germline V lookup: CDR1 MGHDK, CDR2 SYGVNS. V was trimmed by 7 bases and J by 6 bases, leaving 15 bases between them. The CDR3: CASNPGGGNGYTF. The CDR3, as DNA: TGTGCCAGCAACCCCGGGGGGGGAAATGGCTACACCTTC.

The CDR3 coding sequence is TGTGCCAGCAGTGGGGGACTAGCGGGGACGCAGTACTTC. Its protein product is CASSGGLAGTQYF. V gene TRBV6-1 combines with J gene TRBJ2-7, with 13 bases that match TRBD2. The CDR3 extends over 13 amino acids. Germline V gene sequence: CDR1 MNHNS, CDR2 SASEGT. After removal of 4 bases from V and 9 bases from J, the junction contained 3 bases not matched to a gene.

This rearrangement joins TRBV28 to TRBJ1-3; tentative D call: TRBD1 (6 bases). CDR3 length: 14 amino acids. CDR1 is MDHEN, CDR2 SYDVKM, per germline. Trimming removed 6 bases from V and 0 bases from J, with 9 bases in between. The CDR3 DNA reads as TGTGCCAGCAGACAGGGACCCTCTGGAAACACCATATATTTT. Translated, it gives CASRQGPSGNTIYF.

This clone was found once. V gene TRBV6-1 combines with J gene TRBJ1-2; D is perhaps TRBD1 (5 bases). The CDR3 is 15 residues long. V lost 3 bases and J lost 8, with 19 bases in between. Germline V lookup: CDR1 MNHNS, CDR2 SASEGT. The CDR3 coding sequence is TGTGCCAGCAGTGACCCCCGTCTAGGGGTGAGAGGCTACACCTTC. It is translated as CASSDPRLGVRGYTF.

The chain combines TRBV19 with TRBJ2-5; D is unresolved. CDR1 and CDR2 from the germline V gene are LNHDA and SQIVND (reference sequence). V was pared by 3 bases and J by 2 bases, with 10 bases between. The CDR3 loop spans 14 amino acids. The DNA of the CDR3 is TGTGCCAGTAGTATGGCAGGTGGGCAAGAGACCCAGTACTTC. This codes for CASSMAGGQETQYF. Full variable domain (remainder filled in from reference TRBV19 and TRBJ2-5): DGGITQSPKYLFRKEGQNVTLSCEQNLNHDAMYWYRQDPGQGLRLIYYSQIVNDFQKGDIAEGYSVSREKKESFPLTVTSAQKNPTAFYLCASSMAGGQETQYFGPGTRLLVL.

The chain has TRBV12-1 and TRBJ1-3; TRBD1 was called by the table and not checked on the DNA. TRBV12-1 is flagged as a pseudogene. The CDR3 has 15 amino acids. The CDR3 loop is CASSFGGRSGNTIYF. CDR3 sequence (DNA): TGTGCCAGCAGCTTTGGGGGGCGATCTGGAAACACCATATATTTT.

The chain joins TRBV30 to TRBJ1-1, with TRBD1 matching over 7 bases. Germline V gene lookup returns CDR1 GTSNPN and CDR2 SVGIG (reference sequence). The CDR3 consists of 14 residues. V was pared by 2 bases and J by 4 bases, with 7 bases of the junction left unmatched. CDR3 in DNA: TGTGCCTGGAGTCCCGGGACAGTTCCCACTGAAGCTTTCTTT. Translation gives CAWSPGTVPTEAFF.

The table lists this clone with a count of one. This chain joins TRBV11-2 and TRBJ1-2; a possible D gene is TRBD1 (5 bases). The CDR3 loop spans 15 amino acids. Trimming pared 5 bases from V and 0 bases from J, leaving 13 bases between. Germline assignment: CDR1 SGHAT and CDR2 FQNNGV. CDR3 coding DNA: TGTGCCAGCAGCACCTCAGGGATAGCTAACTATGGCTACACCTTC. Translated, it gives CASSTSGIANYGYTF.

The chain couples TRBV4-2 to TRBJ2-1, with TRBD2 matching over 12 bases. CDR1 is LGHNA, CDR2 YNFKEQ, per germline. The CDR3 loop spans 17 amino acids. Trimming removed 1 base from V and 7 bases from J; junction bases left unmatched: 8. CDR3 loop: CASSQGRLAGAGNEQFF. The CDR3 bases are TGTGCCAGCAGCCAAGGCCGACTAGCGGGAGCAGGTAATGAGCAGTTCTTC.

The CDR3 sequence: CASSEGAGVYNEQFF. The CDR3 DNA reads TGCGCCAGCAGTGAGGGAGCGGGGGTTTACAATGAGCAGTTCTTC. The chain links TRBV5-1 to TRBJ2-1; 8 bases are shared with TRBD2. J gave up 4 bases and V 5 bases, and 8 bases lay outside the gene matches. CDR3 length equals 15 residues. The germline CDR1 and CDR2 sequences are SGHRS and YFSETQ.

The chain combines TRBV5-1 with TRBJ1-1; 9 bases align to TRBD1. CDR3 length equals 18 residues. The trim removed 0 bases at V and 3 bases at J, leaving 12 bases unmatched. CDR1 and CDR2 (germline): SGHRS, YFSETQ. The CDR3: CASSLGDRVGTLDTEAFF. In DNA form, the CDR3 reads TGCGCCAGCAGCTTGGGGGACAGGGTAGGAACGTTGGACACTGAAGCTTTCTTT.

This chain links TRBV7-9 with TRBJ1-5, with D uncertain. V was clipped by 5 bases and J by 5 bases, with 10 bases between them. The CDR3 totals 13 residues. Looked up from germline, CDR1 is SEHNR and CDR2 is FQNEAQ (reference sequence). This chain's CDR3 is CASSPGRYQPQHF. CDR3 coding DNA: TGTGCCAGCAGCCCTGGCAGATATCAGCCCCAGCATTTT.

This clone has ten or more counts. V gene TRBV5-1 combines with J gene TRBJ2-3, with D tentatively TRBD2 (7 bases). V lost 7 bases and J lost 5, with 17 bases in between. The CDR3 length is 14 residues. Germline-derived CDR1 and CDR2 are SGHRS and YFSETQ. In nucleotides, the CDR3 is TGCGCCAGCGCAGGGGCGGGGGTTGTAGATACGCAGTATTTT. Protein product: CASAGAGVVDTQYF.

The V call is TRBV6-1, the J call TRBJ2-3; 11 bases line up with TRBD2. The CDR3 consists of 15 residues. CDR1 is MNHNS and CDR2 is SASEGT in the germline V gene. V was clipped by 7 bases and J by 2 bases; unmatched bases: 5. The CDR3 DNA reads TGTGCCAGCACCGGGACTAGCGGACCCACAGATACGCAGTATTTT. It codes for CASTGTSGPTDTQYF.

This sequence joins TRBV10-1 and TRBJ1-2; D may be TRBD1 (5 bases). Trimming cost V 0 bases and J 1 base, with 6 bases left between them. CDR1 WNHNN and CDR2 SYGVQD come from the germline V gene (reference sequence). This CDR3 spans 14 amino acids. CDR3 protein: CASSESGLNYGYTF. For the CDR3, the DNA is TGCGCCAGCAGTGAGTCGGGGCTTAACTATGGCTACACCTTC.

As DNA, the CDR3 is TGTGCCAGCAATCCAGCGGGAGTTAGCACAGATACGCAGTATTTT. Its protein is CASNPAGVSTDTQYF. The J gene is TRBJ2-3, the V gene TRBV6-1; 8 positions match TRBD2. The ends lost 7 bases at V and 0 bases at J; junction bases unmatched: 6. The CDR3 runs to 15 residues. CDR1 MNHNS and CDR2 SASEGT come from the germline V gene.

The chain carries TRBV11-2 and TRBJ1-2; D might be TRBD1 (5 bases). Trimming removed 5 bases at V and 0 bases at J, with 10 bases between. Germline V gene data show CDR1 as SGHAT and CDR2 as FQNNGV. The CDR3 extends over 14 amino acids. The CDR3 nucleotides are TGTGCCAGCAGCGACAGCGCCGCTAACTATGGCTACACCTTC. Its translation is CASSDSAANYGYTF.

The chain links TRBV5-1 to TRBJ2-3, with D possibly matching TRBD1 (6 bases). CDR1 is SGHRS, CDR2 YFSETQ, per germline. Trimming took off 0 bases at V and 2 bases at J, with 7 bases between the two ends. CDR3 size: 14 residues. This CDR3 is CASSLDRDTDTQYF. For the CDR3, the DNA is TGCGCCAGCAGCTTGGACAGGGACACAGATACGCAGTATTTT.

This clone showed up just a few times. The CDR3 sequence: CASSESTPTYYGYTF. The CDR3 DNA reads as TGCGCCAGCAGTGAGTCGACACCTACCTACTATGGCTACACCTTC. The chain employs TRBV10-2 and TRBJ1-2; D remains ambiguous. Looked up from germline, CDR1 is WSHSY and CDR2 is SAAADI. CDR3 size: 15 residues. Between the trimmed V and J ends, which lost 0 bases and 3 bases, there was a span of 11 bases.

CDR3 protein: CASSQGTREVTEAFF. The DNA of the CDR3 is TGCGCCAGCAGCCAAGGGACACGCGAGGTGACTGAAGCTTTCTTT. The V call is TRBV4-3, the J call TRBJ1-1; D might be TRBD1 (5 bases). Germline V gene lookup returns CDR1 LGHNA and CDR2 YSLEER. The V and J ends lost 1 base and 5 bases respectively, with 14 bases between them. The CDR3 spans 15 residues.

The CDR3 protein is CAIKTSGHEQYF. CDR3 nucleotide sequence: TGTGCCATCAAAACTAGCGGGCACGAGCAGTACTTC. The chain employs TRBV10-3 and TRBJ2-7, with TRBD2 matching 9 bases. Germline loops: CDR1 ENHRY, CDR2 SYGVKD. J gave up 5 bases and V 7 bases, and 3 bases lay outside the gene matches. The CDR3 is made up of 12 amino acids.